The 5 T cell receptor beta chains given below trace back to one sample, sequenced in a study of beta chain features in type 1 diabetes. Sequencing targeted expressed TCRB transcripts, as all isolated RNA had been reverse transcribed. Data came from immunoSEQ multiplex PCR; TCRdb stores just in-frame clones and leaves some out. The table shows about 140,000 clones, with roughly 9.3% occurring only once. The specimen sequenced was central memory CD4+ T cells from blood. The receptors stem from a woman aged 40 to 50 in good health.

This clone was observed a few times. This sequence joins TRBV5-4 and TRBJ1-4, with 9 bases matching TRBD1. Unmatched junction bases numbered 4, after V lost 5 bases and J lost 5 bases. From germline, CDR1 is SGHNT and CDR2 YYREEE (reference sequence). The CDR3 spans 14 residues. CDR3 sequence: CASSPGQGNEKLFF. The CDR3 DNA reads as TGTGCCAGCAGTCCGGGACAGGGAAATGAAAAACTGTTTTTT.

The chain couples TRBV5-4 to TRBJ2-5, with 7 bases identical to TRBD2. CDR3 length: 13 amino acids. Trimming cost V 6 bases and J 2 bases; bases outside gene matches: 4. Germline CDR1 and CDR2: SGHNT and YYREEE (reference sequence). The CDR3 sequence: CASKRGIQETQYF. CDR3 nucleotide sequence: TGTGCCAGCAAGCGGGGAATACAAGAGACCCAGTACTTC.

This clone turned up a few times. V and J are TRBV19 and TRBJ2-1, with 8 bases lining up with TRBD2. The CDR3 covers 13 residues. CDR1 is LNHDA, CDR2 SQIVND, per germline (reference sequence). V was pared by 5 bases and J by 9 bases, with 6 bases of the junction left unmatched. CDR3 sequence (DNA): TGTGCCAGTAGTCCAGGACTAGCTGGTGAGCAGTTCTTC. It is translated as CASSPGLAGEQFF. Supplemented by reference TRBV19 and TRBJ2-1, the full variable domain reads DGGITQSPKYLFRKEGQNVTLSCEQNLNHDAMYWYRQDPGQGLRLIYYSQIVNDFQKGDIAEGYSVSREKKESFPLTVTSAQKNPTAFYLCASSPGLAGEQFFGPGTRLTVL.

The CDR3 spells CASSGPGGTGMQPQHF. The CDR3 coding sequence is TGTGCCAGCAGCGGGCCGGGTGGGACAGGGATGCAGCCCCAGCATTTT. The rearrangement links TRBV7-2 to TRBJ1-5; 9 bases are a match to TRBD1. This CDR3 comprises 16 residues. The trim removed 5 bases at V and 7 bases at J, leaving 12 bases unmatched. CDR1 and CDR2 (germline): SGHTA, FQGNSA.

This chain joins TRBV6-1 and TRBJ2-2, with 8 bases aligning to TRBD1. The ends lost 6 bases at V and 1 base at J; junction bases unmatched: 4. Germline V gene lookup returns CDR1 MNHNS and CDR2 SASEGT. CDR3 length: 15 amino acids. The CDR3 DNA reads TGTGCCAGCAGCCGGACAGGGTTGAACACCGGGGAGCTGTTTTTT. Encoded protein: CASSRTGLNTGELFF.